This TCR beta chain derives from a study of radiation and T cells in renal cell carcinoma. Study background: Nephrectomy followed 15 Gy stereotactic body radiation by 4 weeks. Overall study results and limits: From baseline, blood top tumor clonotypes peaked at 2 weeks post-radiation.

The CDR3 totals 15 residues. V shed 5 bases and J 0 bases; nucleotides not matched to a gene: 3. Germline V gives CDR1 MDHEN, CDR2 SYDVKM. Details on this clone: Its antigen remains unknown.

The data were produced by immunoSEQ multiplex PCR, yet TCRdb's version contains in-frame clones alone and is incomplete. This sample yields approximately 140,000 clones, of which 88% are seen a single time; 4.1% belongs to the top ten. Sample time point: baseline pretreatment blood. Treatment noted: 15 Gy SBRT to primary tumor, nephrectomy 4 weeks later. Radiation-treated patients gave blood at baseline, week 2 and week 4. Clear cell pathology was present in this patient's renal cell carcinoma. The clonotype comes from a woman aged 70-85 years with renal cell carcinoma. The J gene is TRBJ1-5, the V gene TRBV28; 8 positions match TRBD1. This specimen consisted of blood, obtained from a patient whose treatment included radiotherapy and nephrectomy. This CDR3 is CASSRDRYSNQPQHF. DNA for the CDR3: TGTGCCAGCAGTCGGGACAGGTATAGCAATCAGCCCCAGCATTTT.